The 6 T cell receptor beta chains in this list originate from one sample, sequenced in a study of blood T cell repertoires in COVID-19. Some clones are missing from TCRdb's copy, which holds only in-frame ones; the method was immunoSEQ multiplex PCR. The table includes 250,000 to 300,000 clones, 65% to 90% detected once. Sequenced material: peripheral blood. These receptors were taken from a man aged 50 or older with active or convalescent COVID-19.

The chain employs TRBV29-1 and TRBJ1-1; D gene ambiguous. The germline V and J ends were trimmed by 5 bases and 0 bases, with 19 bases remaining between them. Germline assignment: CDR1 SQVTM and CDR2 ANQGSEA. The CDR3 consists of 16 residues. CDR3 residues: CSVQSPQRHLNTEAFF. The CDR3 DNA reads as TGCAGCGTTCAATCACCCCAGAGGCATCTGAACACTGAAGCTTTCTTT.

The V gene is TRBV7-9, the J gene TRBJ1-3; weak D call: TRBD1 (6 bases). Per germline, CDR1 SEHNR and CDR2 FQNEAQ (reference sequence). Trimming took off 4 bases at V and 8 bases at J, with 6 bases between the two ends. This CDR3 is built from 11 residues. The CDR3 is CASSSGDTIYF. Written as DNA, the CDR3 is TGTGCCAGCAGCTCAGGGGACACCATATATTTT.

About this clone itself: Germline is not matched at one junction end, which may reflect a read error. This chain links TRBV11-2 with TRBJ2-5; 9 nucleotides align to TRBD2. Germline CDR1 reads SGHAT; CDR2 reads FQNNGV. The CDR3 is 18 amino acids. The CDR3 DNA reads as TGTGCCAGCTGCTTTCTGGGGGCGGGGGGGCGGAGCCAAGAGACCCAGTACTTC. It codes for CASCFLGAGGRSQETQYF.

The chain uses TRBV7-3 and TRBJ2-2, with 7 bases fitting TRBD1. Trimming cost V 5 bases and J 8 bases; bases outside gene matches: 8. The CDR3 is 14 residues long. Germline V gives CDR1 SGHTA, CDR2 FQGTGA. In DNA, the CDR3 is TGTGCCAGCAGCGAAACAAGACAGGGTGGGGAGCTGTTTTTT. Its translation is CASSETRQGGELFF. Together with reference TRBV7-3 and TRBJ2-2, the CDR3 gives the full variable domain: GAGVSQTPSNKVTEKGKYVELRCDPISGHTALYWYRQSLGQGPEFLIYFQGTGAADDSGLPNDRFFAVRPEGSVSTLKIQRTERGDSAVYLCASSETRQGGELFFGEGSRLTVL.

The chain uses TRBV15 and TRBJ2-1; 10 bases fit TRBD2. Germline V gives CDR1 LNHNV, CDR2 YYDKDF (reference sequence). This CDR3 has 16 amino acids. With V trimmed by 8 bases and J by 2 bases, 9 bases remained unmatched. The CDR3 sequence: CATATLTSGTYNEQFF. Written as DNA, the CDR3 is TGTGCCACCGCAACGTTAACTAGCGGGACCTACAATGAGCAGTTCTTC.

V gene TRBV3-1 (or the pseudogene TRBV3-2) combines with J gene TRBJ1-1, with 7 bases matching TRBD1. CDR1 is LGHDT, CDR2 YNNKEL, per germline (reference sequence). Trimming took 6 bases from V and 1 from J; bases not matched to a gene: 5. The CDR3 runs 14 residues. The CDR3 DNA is TGTGCCAGCAGACGACAGGGAACGAACACTGAAGCTTTCTTT. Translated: CASRRQGTNTEAFF.